A single sample gave rise to the 24 T cell receptor beta chains below, sequenced in a study of cytomegalovirus exposure and HLA in healthy donors. PCR was performed using 60 Vbeta and 13 Jbeta primers. Using immunoSEQ multiplex PCR, the repertoire was profiled, and TCRdb retains in-frame clones only, with some absent. The data show roughly 120,000 clones, over 70% seen once. The sequenced sample consisted of PBMCs. These receptors were taken from a woman aged 40 to 50 in good health and CMV-seronegative.

This clone was detected many times. CDR3: CASSEVGGAWSNQPQHF. In DNA, the CDR3 is TGCGCCAGCAGTGAGGTTGGGGGCGCGTGGAGCAATCAGCCCCAGCATTTT. The V call is TRBV10-2, the J call TRBJ1-5; D perhaps matches TRBD1 (6 bases). Trimming removed 2 bases from V and 1 base from J, with 15 bases in between. Germline V lookup: CDR1 WSHSY, CDR2 SAAADI. This CDR3 is built from 17 residues.

The chain uses TRBV7-9 and TRBJ2-7, with TRBD2 identical over 9 bases. Germline lookup yields CDR1 SEHNR and CDR2 FQNEAQ (reference sequence). The V gene end was trimmed by 2 bases and the J gene end by 1 base; junction bases not matched to a gene: 3. The length of the CDR3 is 15 residues. CDR3 DNA sequence: TGTGCCAGCAGCTTACTGCGGGAGGGTTCCTACGAGCAGTACTTC. It codes for CASSLLREGSYEQYF.

CDR3 in DNA: TGTGCCAGCAGTGATTGGCATTCCAATGAGCAGTTCTTC. Encoded protein: CASSDWHSNEQFF. The V gene is TRBV2, the J gene TRBJ2-1, with D hard to call. Trimming stripped 3 bases from V and 6 bases from J, with 9 bases between. This CDR3 spans 13 amino acids. CDR1 is SNHLY and CDR2 is FYNNEI in the germline V gene.

This chain connects TRBV11-1 to TRBJ2-1; 8 nucleotides agree with TRBD2. The CDR3 consists of 18 residues. With V trimmed by 1 base and J by 10 bases, 18 bases remained unmatched. Looked up from germline, CDR1 is SGHAT and CDR2 is FQDESV (reference sequence). The CDR3 protein is CASSLDLTKGAGAGEQFF. The CDR3 DNA sequence: TGTGCCAGCAGCTTAGACCTTACCAAGGGAGCGGGAGCGGGCGAGCAGTTCTTC.

The V call is TRBV4-3, the J call TRBJ2-7; a possible D gene is TRBD1 (6 bases). Germline lookup yields CDR1 LGHNA and CDR2 YSLEER. Trimming stripped 0 bases from V and 0 bases from J, with 15 bases between. This CDR3 is built from 17 residues. CDR3 region: CASSQDPRDRSSYEQYF. The CDR3 coding sequence is TGCGCCAGCAGCCAAGACCCCCGAGACAGGAGCTCCTACGAGCAGTACTTC.

The CDR3 is CASSLSGIYYNEQFF. The CDR3 nucleotides are TGTGCCAGCAGCCTTAGCGGGATTTACTACAATGAGCAGTTCTTC. The chain couples TRBV7-2 to TRBJ2-1; TRBD2 matches 8 bases. The junction had 6 bases not matched to a gene; V was cut back by 5 bases and J by 3 bases. This CDR3 comprises 15 residues. CDR1 is SGHTA, CDR2 FQGNSA, per germline. Full variable domain (outside the CDR3, taken from reference TRBV7-2 and TRBJ2-1): GAGVSQSPSNKVTEKGKDVELRCDPISGHTALYWYRQSLGQGLEFLIYFQGNSAPDKSGLPSDRFSAERTGGSVSTLTIQRTQQEDSAVYLCASSLSGIYYNEQFFGPGTRLTVL.

This chain uses TRBV5-5 with TRBJ2-7, with D hard to call. Per the germline V gene, CDR1 is SGHKS and CDR2 is YYEKEE (reference sequence). The CDR3 is made up of 12 amino acids. Trimming left V 4 bases short and J 7 bases short, with 12 bases between. CDR3 DNA sequence: TGTGCCAGCAGCCCCTCGTGGCGGGAGCAGTACTTC. Protein sequence: CASSPSWREQYF.

The chain uses TRBV2 and TRBJ1-6; 7 nucleotides agree with TRBD1. This CDR3 contains 15 residues. V shed 6 bases and J 5 bases; nucleotides not matched to a gene: 7. CDR1 is SNHLY, CDR2 FYNNEI, per germline. CDR3 coding DNA: TGTGCCAGCAGGACGACAGGGAATCATAATTCACCCCTCCACTTT. This gives the protein CASRTTGNHNSPLHF.

The V and J genes are TRBV9 and TRBJ2-7, with D hard to call. V was pared by 0 bases and J by 4 bases, with 17 bases between. The CDR3 contains 16 residues. Germline V lookup: CDR1 SGDLS, CDR2 YYNGEE. CDR3 protein: CASSVGDRVHTYEQYF. Here the CDR3 DNA reads TGTGCCAGCAGCGTAGGAGACCGGGTCCACACTTACGAGCAGTACTTC.

The chain has TRBV4-3 and TRBJ1-1; no definite D call. CDR3 size: 15 residues. Trimming removed 0 bases from V and 2 bases from J, with 10 bases in between. Germline CDR1 LGHNA, CDR2 YSLEER. CDR3: CASSQEFNSNTEAFF. As DNA, the CDR3 is TGCGCCAGCAGCCAAGAGTTCAATAGTAACACTGAAGCTTTCTTT.

This clone was detected once. The rearrangement joins TRBV5-1 to TRBJ1-5; TRBD1 matches 7 bases. The CDR3 extends over 15 amino acids. Germline V CDR1 and CDR2: SGHRS, YFSETQ. V was pared by 0 bases and J by 1 base, with 1 base of the junction left unmatched. This CDR3 is CASSLEGGSNQPQHF. The DNA for the CDR3 is TGCGCCAGCAGCTTGGAAGGGGGCAGCAATCAGCCCCAGCATTTT.

The CDR3 DNA reads TGTGCCAGTAGTATGAGTCATACAGGGCTGAATTCACCCCTCCACTTT. This encodes CASSMSHTGLNSPLHF. V gene TRBV19 combines with J gene TRBJ1-6; a weak D match, TRBD1 (6 bases). V was pared by 3 bases and J by 7 bases, with 16 bases between. Germline V gene lookup returns CDR1 LNHDA and CDR2 SQIVND (reference sequence). This CDR3 is 16 amino acids long.

The chain couples TRBV25-1 to TRBJ2-1; 9 bases match TRBD2. Trimming at V came to 2 bases and at J to 10 bases, leaving 6 bases not matched to a gene. The CDR3 is made up of 14 amino acids. CDR1 is MGHDK, CDR2 SYGVNS, per germline. The DNA of the CDR3 is TGTGCCAGCAGTGAAGCGGGAGGGCCGAGGGAGCAGTTCTTC. Translation gives CASSEAGGPREQFF.

The J gene is TRBJ1-2, the V gene TRBV28, with 10 bases identical to TRBD1. Germline lookup yields CDR1 MDHEN and CDR2 SYDVKM. The CDR3 is 14 residues long. V gave up 5 bases and J gave up 8 bases; unmatched junction bases: 8. The CDR3 reads CASSRRTGGRGYTF. The CDR3 bases are TGTGCCAGCAGTCGAAGGACAGGGGGAAGGGGCTACACCTTC.

The chain joins TRBV11-2 to TRBJ1-2; 7 bases match TRBD1. The CDR3 has 16 amino acids. J gave up 1 base and V 1 base, and 6 bases lay outside the gene matches. Germline CDR1 is SGHAT and CDR2 is FQNNGV. The CDR3 region has the DNA TGTGCCAGCAGCTTAGCTGTTACAGGGGTTAACTATGGCTACACCTTC. Amino acids: CASSLAVTGVNYGYTF.

This rearrangement joins TRBV7-3 to TRBJ2-1; TRBD2 matches 15 bases. From germline, CDR1 is SGHTA and CDR2 FQGTGA. The length of the CDR3 is 15 residues. Unmatched junction bases numbered 6, after V lost 5 bases and J lost 10 bases. The CDR3 region is CASSHGGTSGREQFF. In DNA, the CDR3 is TGTGCCAGCAGCCACGGTGGGACTAGCGGGAGGGAGCAGTTCTTC.

The J gene is TRBJ1-1, the V gene TRBV28; D call uncertain. The CDR3 is made up of 12 amino acids. CDR1 is MDHEN, CDR2 SYDVKM, per germline. The V gene lost 1 base and the J gene lost 7 bases, with 7 bases spanning the gap. The CDR3 DNA follows: TGTGCCAGCAGTTTATCGGGTGGTGAAGCTTTCTTT. This codes for CASSLSGGEAFF.

V is TRBV19 and J is TRBJ1-1, with 8 bases lining up with TRBD1. V gave up 4 bases and J gave up 2 bases; unmatched junction bases: 18. The CDR3 runs 19 residues. Germline V gene sequence: CDR1 LNHDA, CDR2 SQIVND (reference sequence). CDR3 sequence (DNA): TGTGCCAGTAGTAACCCCATCCCCCGGACAGGGATTAAAAACACTGAAGCTTTCTTT. Its protein is CASSNPIPRTGIKNTEAFF.

V and J are TRBV6-1 and TRBJ1-4; TRBD1 matches 8 bases. The CDR3 runs 15 residues. Germline V gene data show CDR1 as MNHNS and CDR2 as SASEGT. J gave up 2 bases and V 6 bases, and 5 bases lay outside the gene matches. CDR3 loop: CASSLQGGTNEKLFF. CDR3 DNA: TGTGCCAGCAGCCTACAGGGGGGGACTAATGAAAAACTGTTTTTT.

The chain combines TRBV7-2 with TRBJ1-1; a weak D match, TRBD1 (5 bases). Germline V CDR1 and CDR2: SGHTA, FQGNSA. V was cut by 2 bases and J by 3 bases, with 16 bases left in between. This CDR3 is 16 amino acids long. This chain's CDR3 is CASSLSAAGGYTEAFF. Here the CDR3 DNA reads TGTGCCAGCAGCTTATCGGCGGCGGGGGGGTACACTGAAGCTTTCTTT.

In the case of this clone: Because it lacks the conserved phenylalanine or tryptophan at the end, this CDR3 is likely a read error. The genes are TRBV29-1 and TRBJ2-7, with a possible D match to TRBD1 (6 bases). Trimming removed 8 bases at V and 4 bases at J, with 18 bases between. The CDR3 loop spans 13 amino acids. Germline assignment: CDR1 SQVTM and CDR2 ANQGSEA. CDR3 in DNA: TGCAGCCCATGTAGGGGGACGGTATACGAGCAGTACTCC. Translated, it gives CSPCRGTVYEQYS.

This CDR3 is CASSPGQSNQPQHF. The CDR3 DNA is TGTGCCAGCTCTCCGGGACAGAGCAATCAGCCCCAGCATTTT. The chain employs TRBV18 and TRBJ1-5; 7 bases match TRBD1. With V trimmed by 6 bases and J by 1 base, 3 bases remained unmatched. The V gene's germline CDR1 is KGHSH and CDR2 LQKENI. The CDR3 has 14 amino acids. The full variable domain, in which reference TRBV18 and TRBJ1-5 provide the parts outside the CDR3, is NAGVMQNPRHLVRRRGQEARLRCSPMKGHSHVYWYRQLPEEGLKFMVYLQKENIIDESGMPKERFSAEFPKEGPSILRIQQVVRGDSAAYFCASSPGQSNQPQHFGDGTRLSIL.

V usage is TRBV10-3 and J usage is TRBJ2-7, with 8 bases matching TRBD1. This CDR3 region has 14 residues. After removal of 7 bases from V and 2 bases from J, the junction contained 7 bases not matched to a gene. Germline V lookup: CDR1 ENHRY, CDR2 SYGVKD. DNA of the CDR3: TGTGCCATCACCTTCGGACAGGGAACCTACGAGCAGTACTTC. Translated, it gives CAITFGQGTYEQYF.

The chain links TRBV6-6 to TRBJ1-3; the D gene is possibly TRBD1 (5 bases). Between the trimmed V and J ends, which lost 2 bases and 0 bases, there was a span of 8 bases. CDR1 is MNHNY, CDR2 SVGAGI, per germline (reference sequence). The CDR3 is made up of 15 amino acids. Here the CDR3 DNA reads TGTGCCAGCAGTTACGGGGGGACCTCTGGAAACACCATATATTTT. It yields the protein CASSYGGTSGNTIYF.